This TCR beta chain is drawn from a study of T cell changes during pregnancy in multiple sclerosis. V gave up 3 bases and J gave up 1 base, with 21 bases separating them. The germline V gene encodes CDR1 LNHDA and CDR2 SQIVND (reference sequence). CDR3 length equals 18 residues. Some clones are missing from TCRdb's copy, which holds only in-frame ones; the method was immunoSEQ multiplex PCR. Of about 28,000 clones detected, approximately 89% appear once; the ten largest clones hold 0.8%. Source: CD4+ T cells from peripheral blood mononuclear cells, taken in the second trimester of pregnancy. The chain links TRBV19 to TRBJ2-5; weak D call: TRBD2 (7 bases). The source is a female donor with multiple sclerosis, enrolled in a pregnancy study. CDR3 sequence: CASSIWGGRFGGQETQYF. The CDR3 DNA follows: TGTGCCAGTAGTATCTGGGGGGGCCGGTTCGGAGGCCAAGAGACCCAGTACTTC.